This T cell receptor (beta chain) originates from a study of CD8 T cells in ankylosing spondylitis. Whole-study results and caveats: With a CD8+ phenotype, disease-linked clones were relatively rare in peripheral blood. In ankylosing spondylitis blood, a motif of roughly eight highly homologous TCR beta variants appeared characteristic. There were earlier reports of some motif variants in reactive arthritis synovial fluid and blood. Significant enrichment of disease-linked clones was reportedly seen in matched ankylosing spondylitis synovial fluid.

CDR3 length: 16 amino acids. CDR1 SGHTA and CDR2 FQGNSA come from the germline V gene. V lost 5 bases, J lost 7 bases, and 21 bases lay in between. This clonotype appeared many times. The antigen is undetermined. Quantitative 5'-RACE with molecular barcodes produced the TCR beta libraries. TCRdb re-analysed the 5' RACE reads in MiXCR, keeping a single row per CDR3 protein. The sample carries fewer than 550,000 distinct CDR3 sequences, roughly 5.3% recorded once. The TCR was taken from a male donor with ankylosing spondylitis. The chain combines TRBV7-2 with TRBJ2-1; perhaps D is TRBD1 or TRBD2 (5 bases each). Input material: blood, either unsorted or a sorted T cell fraction (not recorded which). Here the CDR3 reads CASSPPRGVGRNEQFF. CDR3 coding DNA: TGTGCCAGCAGCCCACCGAGGGGTGTGGGAAGGAATGAGCAGTTCTTC.